This T cell receptor beta chain is from a study of OX40 agonist ivuxolimab in advanced cancers. At the level of the study: Partial responses were achieved by three patients, one with hepatocellular carcinoma and two with cutaneous melanoma. Study-level points and caveats: Relative to CD4+ cells, CD8+ T cells on average had more expanded clones. Circulating CD4+ and CD8+ T cells showed clonal expansion by week 6 at 0.1 to 3.0 mg/kg. Expanded peripheral T cell antigen specificity was not determined.

As for this clone: The antigen is undetermined.

Measured with immunoSEQ multiplex PCR; TCRdb has only the in-frame clones, and not every one. The profile shows tens of thousands of clones, about 90% of them singletons. Trimming took 0 bases from V and 4 from J, leaving 11 bases between them. Germline V gene lookup returns CDR1 SGHVS and CDR2 FNYEAQ. CDR3 size: 15 residues. This rearrangement joins TRBV7-6 to TRBJ2-3, with D tentatively TRBD1 or TRBD2 (5 bases each). This specimen was CD4+ or CD8+ T cells sorted from blood, taken in a trial of the OX40 agonist ivuxolimab. The sequence was collected from an adult with an advanced solid tumor such as melanoma, head and neck, liver or kidney cancer. CDR3 nucleotide sequence: TGTGCCAGCAGCTTAGCGGTAGAGGGACCAGATACGCAGTATTTT. It yields the protein CASSLAVEGPDTQYF.